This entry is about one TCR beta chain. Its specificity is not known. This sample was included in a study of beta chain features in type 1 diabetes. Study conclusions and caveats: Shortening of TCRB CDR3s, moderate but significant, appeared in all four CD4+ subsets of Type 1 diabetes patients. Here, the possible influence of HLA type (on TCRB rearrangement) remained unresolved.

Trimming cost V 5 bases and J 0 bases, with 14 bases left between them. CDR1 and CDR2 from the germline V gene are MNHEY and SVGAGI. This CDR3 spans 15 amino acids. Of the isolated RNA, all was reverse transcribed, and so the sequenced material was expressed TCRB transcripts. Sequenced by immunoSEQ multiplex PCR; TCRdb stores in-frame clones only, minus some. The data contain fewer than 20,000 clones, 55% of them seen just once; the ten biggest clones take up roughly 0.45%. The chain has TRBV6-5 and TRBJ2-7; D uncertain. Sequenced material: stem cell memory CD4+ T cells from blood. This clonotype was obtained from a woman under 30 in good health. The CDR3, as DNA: TGTGCCAGCAGTCATCAGCCCAGGCACTCCTACGAGCAGTACTTC. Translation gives CASSHQPRHSYEQYF.